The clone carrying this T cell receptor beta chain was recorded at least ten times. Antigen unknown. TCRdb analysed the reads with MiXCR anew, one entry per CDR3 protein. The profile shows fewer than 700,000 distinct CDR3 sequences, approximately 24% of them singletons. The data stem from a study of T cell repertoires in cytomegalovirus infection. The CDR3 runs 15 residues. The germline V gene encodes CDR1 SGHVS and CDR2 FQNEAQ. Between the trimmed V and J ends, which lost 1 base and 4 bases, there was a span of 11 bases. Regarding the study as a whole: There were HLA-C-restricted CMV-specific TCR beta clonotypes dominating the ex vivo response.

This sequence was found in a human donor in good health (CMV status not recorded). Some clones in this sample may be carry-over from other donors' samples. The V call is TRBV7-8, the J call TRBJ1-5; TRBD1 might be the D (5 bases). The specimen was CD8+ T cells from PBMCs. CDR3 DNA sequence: TGTGCCAGCAGCTTAGGCTACAAGGGGAATCAGCCCCAGCATTTT. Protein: CASSLGYKGNQPQHF. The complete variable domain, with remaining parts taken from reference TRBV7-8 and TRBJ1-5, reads GAGVSQSPRYKVAKRGQDVALRCDPISGHVSLFWYQQALGQGPEFLTYFQNEAQLDKSGLPSDRFFAERPEGSVSTLKIQRTQQEDSAVYLCASSLGYKGNQPQHFGDGTRLSIL.